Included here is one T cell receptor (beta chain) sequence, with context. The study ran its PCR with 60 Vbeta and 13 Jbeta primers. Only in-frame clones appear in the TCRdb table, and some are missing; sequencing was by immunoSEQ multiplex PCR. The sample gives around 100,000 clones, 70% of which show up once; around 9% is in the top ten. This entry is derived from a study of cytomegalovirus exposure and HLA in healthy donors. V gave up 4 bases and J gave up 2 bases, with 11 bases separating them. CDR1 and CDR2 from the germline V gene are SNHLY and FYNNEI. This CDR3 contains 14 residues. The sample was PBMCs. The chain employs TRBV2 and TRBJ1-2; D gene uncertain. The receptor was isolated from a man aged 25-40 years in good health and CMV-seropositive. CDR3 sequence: CASSVVRGNYGYTF. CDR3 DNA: TGTGCCAGCAGTGTTGTGCGAGGGAACTATGGCTACACCTTC.